A single sample is the source of the 29 T cell receptor beta chains below, sequenced in a study of blood T cells in healthy people across ages. The second PCR ran roughly 7 to 12 cycles with a sample-barcoded 5' primer and J-beta primers. TCRdb used MiXCR to reprocess the 5' RACE reads, holding one entry per CDR3 protein. The sample carries roughly 900,000 distinct CDR3 sequences, around 26% recorded once. The sequencing input was blood. These receptors were taken from a woman aged 80 or older in good health.

Worth noting for this clonotype: This may be a read error, as it is one base from a much larger clone. This rearrangement joins TRBV14 to TRBJ2-3, with D possibly matching TRBD1 (6 bases). The CDR3 covers 16 residues. V was pared by 4 bases and J by 5 bases, with 19 bases between. Per the germline V gene, CDR1 is SGHDN and CDR2 is FVKESK. DNA of the CDR3: TGTGCCAGCAGCCGACAACAGGGAGTAGGCATAGATACGCAGTATTTT. Amino acids: CASSRQQGVGIDTQYF.

This rearrangement joins TRBV5-6 to TRBJ2-2; TRBD1 agrees at 9 bases. The CDR3 is made up of 15 amino acids. CDR1 and CDR2 from the germline V gene are SGHDT and YYEEEE. Germline trimming cut 4 bases from V and 6 bases from J; bases unmatched to any gene: 7. In DNA, the CDR3 is TGTGCCAGCAGCGTCCTCCGGGACAGGGCCGGGGAGCTGTTTTTT. Protein product: CASSVLRDRAGELFF.

This clonotype appeared many times. V gene TRBV6-2 or TRBV6-3 combines with J gene TRBJ1-1; no clear D. The CDR3 sequence is 15 residues long. Germline V gene data show CDR1 as MNHEY and CDR2 as SVGEGT. Trimming took 4 bases from V and 0 from J, leaving 12 bases between them. CDR3 loop: CASSSPQEMNTEAFF. The CDR3 DNA reads TGTGCCAGCAGTTCCCCCCAGGAAATGAACACTGAAGCTTTCTTT.

The chain links TRBV6-1 to TRBJ2-2; 11 bases map to TRBD2. V trimming: 6 bases; J trimming: 0 bases; junction bases outside the gene matches: 15. The CDR3 runs 20 residues. The germline CDR1 and CDR2 sequences are MNHNS and SASEGT. CDR3 in DNA: TGTGCCAGCAGAGCCTCTTTGTGGCTAGCGGGAGGAGCGAACACCGGGGAGCTGTTTTTT. This codes for CASRASLWLAGGANTGELFF.

The chain employs TRBV6-2 or TRBV6-3 and TRBJ2-2, with no clear D. V was pared by 2 bases and J by 2 bases, with 9 bases between. From germline, CDR1 is MNHEY and CDR2 SVGEGT. The CDR3 extends over 15 amino acids. The CDR3 DNA reads as TGTGCCAGCAGTTACGACTCCATAAACACCGGGGAGCTGTTTTTT. Residues: CASSYDSINTGELFF.

V is TRBV7-9 and J is TRBJ1-1; TRBD1 matches 9 bases. In germline, CDR1 is SEHNR, CDR2 FQNEAQ (reference sequence). Germline trimming cut 2 bases from V and 7 bases from J; bases unmatched to any gene: 8. This CDR3 has 15 residues. CDR3 bases: TGTGCCAGCAGCTTATTCGGGACAGGGATTAATGAAGCTTTCTTT. As protein: CASSLFGTGINEAFF.

A note on this clonotype: With a much larger clone just one base away, this may be a read error. Because it lacks the conserved phenylalanine or tryptophan at the end, this CDR3 is likely a read error. The V gene is TRBV18, the J gene TRBJ2-7; TRBD1 might be the D (5 bases). The CDR3 totals 15 residues. Trimming cost V 3 bases and J 1 base, with 13 bases left between them. The germline gives CDR1 KGHSH, CDR2 LQKENI. CDR3 DNA sequence: TGTGCCAGCTCACCCCGACAGCCCTTGTCCTACGAGCAGTACTGC. This encodes CASSPRQPLSYEQYC.

This clonotype was found once. The gene calls are TRBV28 and TRBJ1-5, with TRBD1 matching over 10 bases. Germline V gene lookup returns CDR1 MDHEN and CDR2 SYDVKM. With 5 bases clipped from V and 6 bases from J, the junction kept 7 bases outside the gene matches. The CDR3 totals 15 residues. The CDR3 is CASSPPGQGSQPQHF. DNA of the CDR3: TGTGCCAGCAGTCCACCGGGACAGGGGAGTCAGCCCCAGCATTTT.

This clonotype was detected ten times or more. The chain has TRBV7-2 and TRBJ1-5; 9 bases fit TRBD1. With V trimmed by 4 bases and J by 2 bases, 3 bases remained unmatched. Looked up from germline, CDR1 is SGHTA and CDR2 is FQGNSA. The CDR3 contains 15 residues. The DNA of the CDR3 is TGTGCCAGCAGCTCCAGACAGGGGGGCAATCAGCCCCAGCATTTT. Protein: CASSSRQGGNQPQHF.

This rearrangement joins TRBV27 to TRBJ2-1; D is possibly TRBD2 (5 bases). The germline V gene encodes CDR1 MNHEY and CDR2 SMNVEV (reference sequence). The CDR3 extends over 12 amino acids. The V gene lost 8 bases and the J gene lost 5 bases, with 10 bases spanning the gap. The CDR3 coding sequence is TGTGCCAGCGGCGGGCAGAACAATGAGCAGTTCTTC. It specifies CASGGQNNEQFF.

This chain connects TRBV10-3 to TRBJ2-7; 10 bases fit TRBD2. This CDR3 contains 13 residues. After removal of 9 bases from V and 5 bases from J, the junction contained 7 bases not matched to a gene. CDR1 and CDR2 (germline): ENHRY, SYGVKD. CDR3 region: CAISGRAGDEQYF. In DNA form, the CDR3 reads TGTGCCATAAGCGGGAGGGCCGGGGACGAGCAGTACTTC.

In its sample, this clonotype was seen many times. The chain uses TRBV6-7 and TRBJ2-7, with 10 positions matching TRBD2. TRBV6-7 belongs to the ORF category, with a function that is uncertain. CDR3 size: 16 residues. The junction had 11 bases not matched to a gene; V was cut back by 5 bases and J by 4 bases. CDR3 sequence (DNA): TGTGCCAGCAGTACCCCCCTAGCGGGGGACCTGTACGAGCAGTACTTC. Its protein is CASSTPLAGDLYEQYF.

This clonotype was observed a handful of times. It may be a read error: a sequence one base away is much more abundant. The chain recombines TRBV12-3 or TRBV12-4 with TRBJ2-7, with D tentatively TRBD2 (6 bases). There are 14 residues in the CDR3. Trimming took off 6 bases at V and 7 bases at J, with 19 bases between the two ends. DNA for the CDR3: TGTGCCAGCAGACCCGGGACTTCCTACAATGAGCAGTACTTC. Protein sequence: CASRPGTSYNEQYF.

In the case of this clonotype: Possible read error: a much larger clone is one base away. The chain combines TRBV4-2 with TRBJ2-1; 11 bases line up with TRBD2. Germline CDR1 reads LGHNA; CDR2 reads YNFKEQ. This CDR3 has 16 residues. CDR3 nucleotides: TGTGCCGGCAGGTTTACTAGCGGGGGATCCTACAATGAGCAGTTCTTC. This translates into CAGRFTSGGSYNEQFF.

The sample holds a few counts of this clonotype. V gene TRBV3-1 combines with J gene TRBJ2-5; D might be TRBD2 (6 bases). V dropped 4 bases and J dropped 2 bases, with 14 bases sitting between them. From germline, CDR1 is LGHDT and CDR2 YNNKEL (reference sequence). This CDR3 spans 15 amino acids. CDR3 in DNA: TGTGCCAGCAGCCTTCCCAGTGGGGGGCAAGAGACCCAGTACTTC. Its protein product is CASSLPSGGQETQYF.

V usage is TRBV28 and J usage is TRBJ2-7, with 7 bases lining up with TRBD1. The trim removed 3 bases at V and 4 bases at J, leaving 6 bases unmatched. CDR3 length: 14 amino acids. Germline CDR1 reads MDHEN; CDR2 reads SYDVKM. DNA for the CDR3: TGTGCCAGCAGTTTCGTAGGGACAGATTACGAGCAGTACTTC. Its protein product is CASSFVGTDYEQYF.

This clonotype showed up many times. The chain carries TRBV2 and TRBJ2-1, with 12 bases fitting TRBD2. From germline, CDR1 is SNHLY and CDR2 FYNNEI. J gave up 7 bases and V 4 bases, and 5 bases lay outside the gene matches. The CDR3 contains 15 residues. DNA for the CDR3: TGTGCCAGCAGTGCCCTAGCGGGGGGGCCGAATGAGCAGTTCTTC. As protein: CASSALAGGPNEQFF.

V is TRBV6-2 or TRBV6-3 and J is TRBJ1-6; maybe TRBD1 (5 bases). Germline CDR1 and CDR2: MNHEY and SVGEGT. Trimming removed 4 bases at V and 7 bases at J, with 17 bases between. This CDR3 spans 16 amino acids. The CDR3 nucleotides are TGTGCCAGCAGTTGGGAGGGAGGACATCAGAATTCACCCCTCCACTTT. This codes for CASSWEGGHQNSPLHF.

The sample holds many counts of this clonotype. The rearrangement uses TRBV7-2 and TRBJ2-5, with 12 bases aligning to TRBD1. J was trimmed by 5 bases and V by 4 bases; bases with no gene match: 5. CDR1 is SGHTA and CDR2 is FQGNSA in the germline V gene. The CDR3 contains 15 residues. DNA of the CDR3: TGTGCCAGCAGCTCGGGACAGGGGGCAGGGGAGACCCAGTACTTC. The encoded protein is CASSSGQGAGETQYF.

The chain links TRBV6-6 to TRBJ2-1, with 11 positions matching TRBD2. Trimming removed 5 bases from V and 6 bases from J; junction bases left unmatched: 6. Germline V lookup: CDR1 MNHNY, CDR2 SVGAGI (reference sequence). The CDR3 covers 15 residues. CDR3 sequence reads: CASSIPGTSGNEQFF. In DNA, the CDR3 is TGTGCCAGCAGTATTCCGGGGACTAGCGGCAATGAGCAGTTCTTC.

The chain couples TRBV20-1 to TRBJ1-2, with unresolved D. Germline V gene sequence: CDR1 DFQATT, CDR2 SNEGSKA (reference sequence). Trimming took 0 bases from V and 6 from J, leaving 8 bases between them. The CDR3 is 12 residues long. The CDR3 loop is CSARDHGDGYTF. The DNA of the CDR3 is TGCAGTGCTAGAGATCACGGCGATGGCTACACCTTC.

This clonotype was found many times. The chain joins TRBV7-2 to TRBJ1-5; 8 positions agree with TRBD1. CDR1 and CDR2 from the germline V gene are SGHTA and FQGNSA. J gave up 2 bases and V 5 bases, and 5 bases lay outside the gene matches. The CDR3 is made up of 15 amino acids. The CDR3 is CASSISGQGNQPQHF. CDR3 DNA sequence: TGTGCCAGCAGCATATCGGGACAGGGCAATCAGCCCCAGCATTTT.

As for this clonotype: A much bigger clone sits one base away, suggesting this may be a read error. The V gene is TRBV20-1, the J gene TRBJ2-7; D is uncertain. This CDR3 has 12 amino acids. The germline gives CDR1 DFQATT, CDR2 SNEGSKA (reference sequence). V dropped 4 bases and J dropped 3 bases, with 10 bases sitting between them. The CDR3 spells CSATIQNYEQYF. The CDR3, as DNA: TGCAGTGCTACTATACAGAACTACGAGCAGTACTTC.

The chain links TRBV20-1 to TRBJ1-5; perhaps TRBD1 as D (6 bases). With 5 bases removed from V and 1 base from J, the gap between germline ends came to 12 bases. The CDR3 has 14 amino acids. Per the germline V gene, CDR1 is DFQATT and CDR2 is SNEGSKA (reference sequence). The CDR3 sequence is CSAARGNSNQPQHF. The CDR3, as DNA: TGCAGTGCTGCCAGGGGAAACAGCAATCAGCCCCAGCATTTT.

This clonotype was detected a few times. The rearrangement joins TRBV5-1 to TRBJ2-7; perhaps TRBD2 as D (5 bases). Matching the DNA end better, TRBJ2-4 makes the J call doubtful. This CDR3 comprises 13 residues. Germline CDR1 SGHRS, CDR2 YFSETQ. CDR3 coding DNA: TGCGCCAGCAGCGCCACTAGTAATCACATTCAGTACTTC. Its translation is CASSATSNHIQYF.

Details on this clonotype: It may be a read error: a sequence one base away is much more abundant. This chain uses TRBV6-2 or TRBV6-3 with TRBJ2-3, with D possibly matching TRBD2 (5 bases). With 4 bases removed from V and 6 bases from J, the gap between germline ends came to 14 bases. The CDR3 is made up of 14 amino acids. Germline V gives CDR1 MNHEY, CDR2 SVGEGT. The CDR3 loop is CASSWSGGWDTQYF. Written as DNA, the CDR3 is TGTGCCAGCAGTTGGAGCGGAGGTTGGGATACGCAGTATTTT.

The rearrangement links TRBV7-9 to TRBJ2-5, with D tentatively TRBD2 (6 bases). Germline values: CDR1 SEHNR, CDR2 FQNEAQ (reference sequence). The CDR3 runs 16 residues. Trimming left V 1 base short and J 4 bases short, with 16 bases between. CDR3 loop: CASSLVLALRGETQYF. In DNA, the CDR3 is TGTGCCAGCAGCTTAGTATTGGCCCTGCGGGGAGAGACCCAGTACTTC.

This clonotype was recorded at least ten times. The chain couples TRBV4-3 to TRBJ2-3, with 9 positions matching TRBD2. This CDR3 region has 17 residues. Germline lookup yields CDR1 LGHNA and CDR2 YSLEER. Losses at the gene ends were 1 base for V and 2 bases for J; bases not matched to a gene: 7. This chain's CDR3 is CASSQVLLAGNTDTQYF. The CDR3 nucleotides are TGCGCCAGCAGCCAAGTTCTTCTAGCGGGGAACACAGATACGCAGTATTTT.

This clonotype occurred many times. This chain joins TRBV7-9 and TRBJ1-5, with D perhaps matching TRBD1 (6 bases). Trimming cost V 6 bases and J 6 bases, with 12 bases left between them. Germline V CDR1 and CDR2: SEHNR, FQNEAQ (reference sequence). The CDR3 spans 13 residues. The CDR3 region has the DNA TGTGCCAGCAGTTTACAGGGAAGTCAGCCCCAGCATTTT. It is translated as CASSLQGSQPQHF. Supplemented by reference TRBV7-9 and TRBJ1-5, the full variable domain reads DTGVSQNPRHKITKRGQNVTFRCDPISEHNRLYWYRQTLGQGPEFLTYFQNEAQLEKSRLLSDRFSAERPKGSFSTLEIQRTEQGDSAMYLCASSLQGSQPQHFGDGTRLSIL.